The 27 T cell receptor beta chains below were found in one sample sequenced in a study of blood T cell repertoires in COVID-19. Libraries were prepared by immunoSEQ multiplex PCR; TCRdb keeps only in-frame clonotypes and omits some of them. In the table there are about 59,000 clones, around four fifths of which are singletons. Sequenced: peripheral blood. These receptors all come from an elderly woman with acute or convalescent COVID-19.

The CDR3 DNA is TGTGCCAGCAGGCCAGTGGGCGGGGGGGGAGGTACGCAGTATTTT. Residues: CASRPVGGGGGTQYF. This rearrangement joins TRBV27 to TRBJ2-3; 9 nucleotides match TRBD2. Germline assignment: CDR1 MNHEY and CDR2 SMNVEV (reference sequence). Unmatched junction bases numbered 12, after V lost 6 bases and J lost 8 bases. The CDR3 totals 15 residues.

The CDR3 sequence: CASSQLQKRNTIYF. Written as DNA, the CDR3 is TGTGCCAGCAGCCAACTTCAGAAAAGAAACACCATATATTTT. The V call is TRBV3-1 (or the pseudogene TRBV3-2), the J call TRBJ1-3; D unclear. The CDR3 loop spans 14 amino acids. CDR1 is LGHDT, CDR2 YNNKEL, per germline (reference sequence). V was pared by 2 bases and J by 5 bases, with 10 bases between.

This rearrangement joins TRBV27 to TRBJ1-2, with 9 bases aligning to TRBD1. CDR3 length: 14 residues. The V segment lost 6 bases and the J segment 2 bases; nucleotides outside the gene matches: 4. Germline V CDR1 and CDR2: MNHEY, SMNVEV (reference sequence). The CDR3 DNA reads as TGTGCCAGCAGGCGGACAGGGGCCAACTATGGCTACACCTTC. The encoded protein is CASRRTGANYGYTF.

The chain employs TRBV5-1 and TRBJ2-1; 8 positions agree with TRBD1. In germline, CDR1 is SGHRS, CDR2 YFSETQ. The CDR3 is made up of 12 amino acids. The V gene end was trimmed by 4 bases and the J gene end by 15 bases; junction bases not matched to a gene: 9. The CDR3 region is CASSAGQGRMFF. The CDR3 DNA sequence: TGCGCCAGCAGCGCCGGACAGGGAAGAATGTTCTTC.

V is TRBV27 and J is TRBJ2-1; 8 nucleotides match TRBD1. Looked up from germline, CDR1 is MNHEY and CDR2 is SMNVEV (reference sequence). This CDR3 has 16 amino acids. Trimming cost V 5 bases and J 2 bases; bases outside gene matches: 8. CDR3 in amino acids: CASSPRQGTAYNEQFF. CDR3 bases: TGTGCCAGCAGTCCAAGACAGGGGACCGCCTACAATGAGCAGTTCTTC.

The gene calls are TRBV5-1 and TRBJ2-6, with 11 bases aligning to TRBD1. Germline assignment: CDR1 SGHRS and CDR2 YFSETQ. The trim removed 4 bases at V and 3 bases at J, leaving 6 bases unmatched. This CDR3 is built from 17 residues. CDR3 coding DNA: TGCGCCAGCAGCGGCGGGACAGGGGGAAGTGGGGCCAACGTCCTGACTTTC. It codes for CASSGGTGGSGANVLTF.

The chain links TRBV3-1 (or the pseudogene TRBV3-2) to TRBJ2-3; D is perhaps TRBD2 (5 bases). V was cut by 1 base and J by 6 bases, with 11 bases left in between. Germline CDR1 reads LGHDT; CDR2 reads YNNKEL (reference sequence). The CDR3 loop spans 14 amino acids. The CDR3, as DNA: TGTGCCAGCAGCCAAGGAATAGCGAGGGATACGCAGTATTTT. This translates into CASSQGIARDTQYF.

V usage is TRBV30 and J usage is TRBJ1-1, with 8 bases identical to TRBD1. The CDR3 contains 14 residues. Unmatched junction bases numbered 8, after V lost 8 bases and J lost 0 bases. The V gene's germline CDR1 is GTSNPN and CDR2 SVGIG (reference sequence). The CDR3 sequence: CAGVWGQVNTEAFF. The CDR3 DNA is TGTGCCGGCGTCTGGGGACAGGTGAACACTGAAGCTTTCTTT.

The J gene is TRBJ2-5, the V gene TRBV5-1; 7 nucleotides align to TRBD2. The CDR3 covers 14 residues. Trimming at V came to 0 bases and at J to 6 bases, leaving 5 bases not matched to a gene. Germline CDR1 and CDR2: SGHRS and YFSETQ. The CDR3 DNA reads TGCGCCAGCAGCTTGGGTACTAGCGAGAAGACCCAGTACTTC. It is translated as CASSLGTSEKTQYF.

The chain joins TRBV20-1 to TRBJ1-2; TRBD1 aligns across 10 bases. Germline CDR1 reads DFQATT; CDR2 reads SNEGSKA (reference sequence). The junction had 9 bases not matched to a gene; V was cut back by 3 bases and J by 8 bases. This CDR3 contains 14 residues. The CDR3 bases are TGCAGTGCTAGTGACAGGGGGCTAGTCCGCGGCTACACCTTC. Translated: CSASDRGLVRGYTF.

CDR3 residues: CASSGWWEGGNEQFF. CDR3 sequence (DNA): TGTGCCAGCAGCGGATGGTGGGAGGGGGGCAATGAGCAGTTCTTC. The rearrangement links TRBV5-8 to TRBJ2-1, with D tentatively TRBD2 (7 bases). Trimming cost V 4 bases and J 6 bases, with 17 bases left between them. This CDR3 region has 15 residues. Per germline, CDR1 SGHTS and CDR2 YDEGEE.

This sequence joins TRBV13 and TRBJ1-4, with unresolved D. V was shortened by 3 bases and J by 11 bases, with 10 bases between the two germline ends. Germline V gene lookup returns CDR1 PRHDT and CDR2 FYEKMQ (reference sequence). This CDR3 has 12 residues. The CDR3 sequence: CASSFRQAKLFF. The CDR3 DNA follows: TGTGCCAGCAGCTTTCGGCAGGCGAAACTGTTTTTT.

The CDR3 DNA reads TGTGCCAGCAGGATCCCGGGGACTAACTCCTACAATGAGCAGTTCTTC. This translates into CASRIPGTNSYNEQFF. V is TRBV27 and J is TRBJ2-1; 7 bases are a match to TRBD2. V lost 6 bases, J lost 0 bases, and 8 bases stayed unmatched. This CDR3 contains 16 residues. Germline CDR1 is MNHEY and CDR2 is SMNVEV (reference sequence).

The chain has TRBV3-1 (or the pseudogene TRBV3-2) and TRBJ2-5; possible D gene TRBD2, 5 bases. Per the germline V gene, CDR1 is LGHDT and CDR2 is YNNKEL (reference sequence). The CDR3 extends over 14 amino acids. V was trimmed by 0 bases and J by 5 bases, leaving 10 bases between them. CDR3 coding DNA: TGTGCCAGCAGCCAAGATCAAGGGAGCGAGACCCAGTACTTC. This encodes CASSQDQGSETQYF.

This clone came up a few times. The chain is built from TRBV5-1 and TRBJ2-7, with D maybe TRBD2 (5 bases). The CDR3 totals 13 residues. CDR1 and CDR2 from the germline V gene are SGHRS and YFSETQ. The ends were cut back, 0 bases at V and 2 bases at J, with 6 bases in the middle. Written as DNA, the CDR3 is TGCGCCAGCAGCTTGGGACTAACCTACGAGCAGTACTTC. It is translated as CASSLGLTYEQYF.

This chain uses TRBV28 with TRBJ1-1; no definite D call. V gave up 3 bases and J gave up 0 bases, with 14 bases separating them. Germline values: CDR1 MDHEN, CDR2 SYDVKM. CDR3 length: 16 residues. CDR3 bases: TGTGCCAGCAGTTTGTCAGATATGATCATGAACACTGAAGCTTTCTTT. This gives the protein CASSLSDMIMNTEAFF.

J is TRBJ1-1 and V is TRBV4-1; unclear D gene. The CDR3 runs 13 residues. V gave up 1 base and J gave up 10 bases, with 13 bases separating them. Looked up from germline, CDR1 is MGHRA and CDR2 is YSYEKL. DNA of the CDR3: TGCGCCAGCAGCCAAGGGACGGAGGCTCTAGCTTTCTTT. Its translation: CASSQGTEALAFF.

The chain carries TRBV25-1 and TRBJ2-7; 7 bases align to TRBD1. Germline CDR1 and CDR2: MGHDK and SYGVNS. J was trimmed by 3 bases and V by 4 bases; bases with no gene match: 9. This CDR3 has 15 amino acids. The CDR3 is CASSATLTGLYEQYF. CDR3 nucleotides: TGTGCCAGCAGTGCTACGCTGACAGGGCTCTACGAGCAGTACTTC.

The CDR3 bases are TGTGCCAGCAGTTCGAGGAGGGTCAAAGAGACCCAGTACTTC. Protein product: CASSSRRVKETQYF. This chain uses TRBV28 with TRBJ2-5; a possible D gene is TRBD2 (6 bases). Trimming took off 4 bases at V and 3 bases at J, with 12 bases between the two ends. This CDR3 is built from 14 residues. Germline CDR1 reads MDHEN; CDR2 reads SYDVKM.

This chain connects TRBV11-2 to TRBJ1-6, with D possibly being TRBD1 (5 bases). Trimming cost V 5 bases and J 8 bases, with 13 bases left between them. The CDR3 has 14 amino acids. Germline V gives CDR1 SGHAT, CDR2 FQNNGV. The CDR3 DNA reads as TGTGCCAGCAGCATCACAGGTGGTGATTCACCCCTCCACTTT. This gives the protein CASSITGGDSPLHF.

This chain connects TRBV19 to TRBJ2-2, with TRBD1 identical over 7 bases. The CDR3 covers 16 residues. The junction had 8 bases not matched to a gene; V was cut back by 6 bases and J by 1 base. CDR1 and CDR2 (germline): LNHDA, SQIVND (reference sequence). CDR3 bases: TGTGCCAGTAGGCCTCCGGGACAGTGGAACACCGGGGAGCTGTTTTTT. Translating gives CASRPPGQWNTGELFF.

The V call is TRBV4-1, the J call TRBJ2-7, with a weak D call TRBD2 (6 bases). Germline loops: CDR1 MGHRA, CDR2 YSYEKL. This CDR3 is built from 14 residues. V dropped 3 bases and J dropped 5 bases, with 14 bases sitting between them. CDR3 sequence reads: CASSQRDRNDEQYF. The CDR3 nucleotides read TGCGCCAGCAGCCAGCGGGACCGGAACGACGAGCAGTACTTC.

The chain is built from TRBV5-1 and TRBJ1-5; no definite D call. This CDR3 has 16 residues. Germline V gene lookup returns CDR1 SGHRS and CDR2 YFSETQ. V shed 1 base and J shed 3 bases, with 14 bases lying between them. The CDR3 is CASSLSGSSYNQPQHF. CDR3 bases: TGCGCCAGCAGCTTGTCAGGAAGCTCTTACAATCAGCCCCAGCATTTT.

CDR3 sequence: CASSLTGRGTGELFF. The CDR3 nucleotides read TGCGCCAGCAGCTTGACGGGGAGAGGCACCGGGGAGCTGTTTTTT. The chain joins TRBV5-1 to TRBJ2-2, with a tentative D call TRBD2 (5 bases). Per the germline V gene, CDR1 is SGHRS and CDR2 is YFSETQ. V lost 1 base to trimming and J lost 4 bases, with 11 bases between them. The CDR3 is made up of 15 amino acids.

The CDR3 DNA is TGTGCCAGCAGCCAAGATGCCAGCGGGAGGGCCTGGAATGAGCAGTTCTTC. This sequence encodes CASSQDASGRAWNEQFF. The chain uses TRBV4-2 and TRBJ2-1; 10 nucleotides align to TRBD2. The CDR3 totals 17 residues. After removal of 0 bases from V and 7 bases from J, the junction contained 9 bases not matched to a gene. Germline V CDR1 and CDR2: LGHNA, YNFKEQ.

The CDR3 bases are TGTGCCAGCAGTTTCCCGGGACAGACCATCTATGGCTACACCTTC. This sequence encodes CASSFPGQTIYGYTF. The gene calls are TRBV6-5 and TRBJ1-2; 7 positions agree with TRBD1. Germline V gene lookup returns CDR1 MNHEY and CDR2 SVGAGI. This CDR3 region has 15 residues. J lost 4 bases, V lost 4 bases, and 9 bases had no gene match.

This clone was seen just once. J is TRBJ1-6 and V is TRBV7-8; D is perhaps TRBD1 (6 bases). The CDR3 covers 17 residues. The ends were cut back, 5 bases at V and 0 bases at J, with 14 bases in the middle. The germline gives CDR1 SGHVS, CDR2 FQNEAQ. CDR3 sequence reads: CASSRDRWSSYNSPLHF. Here the CDR3 DNA reads TGTGCCAGCAGCCGAGACAGGTGGAGCTCCTATAATTCACCCCTCCACTTT.